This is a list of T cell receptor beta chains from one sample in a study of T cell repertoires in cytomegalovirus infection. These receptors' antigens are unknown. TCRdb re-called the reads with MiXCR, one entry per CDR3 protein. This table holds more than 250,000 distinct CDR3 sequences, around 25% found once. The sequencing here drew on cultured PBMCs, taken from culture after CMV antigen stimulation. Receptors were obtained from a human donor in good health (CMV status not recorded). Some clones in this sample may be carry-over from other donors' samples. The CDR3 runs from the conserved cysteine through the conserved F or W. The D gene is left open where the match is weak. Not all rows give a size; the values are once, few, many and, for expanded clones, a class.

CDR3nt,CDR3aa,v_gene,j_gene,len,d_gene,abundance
TGTGCCAGCAGCGCAGGGCGGGGACAGGGGCCAACTAACTATGGCTACACCTTC,CASSAGRGQGPTNYGYTF,TRBV12-3/TRBV12-4,TRBJ1-2,18,TRBD1,-
TGTGCCAGCAGCTCAAGGGCAAGCGGACACACAGATACGCAGTATTTT,CASSSRASGHTDTQYF,TRBV7-2,TRBJ2-3,16,-,many
TGTGCCAGCAGGGCTCAGGGGCTGCCCACCTACGAGCAGTACTTC,CASRAQGLPTYEQYF,TRBV12-3/TRBV12-4,TRBJ2-7,15,-,-
TGTGCCAGCAGCGTAGGGACAGAACCAGGGGATACGCAGTATTTT,CASSVGTEPGDTQYF,TRBV9,TRBJ2-3,15,-,-
TGTGCCAGCAGCTTAAGCCCCCGTCAGCCCCAGCATTTT,CASSLSPRQPQHF,TRBV7-6,TRBJ1-5,13,-,few
TGTGCCAGCAGCTCAACAGGGGACGGCACAGATACGCAGTATTTT,CASSSTGDGTDTQYF,TRBV7-9,TRBJ2-3,15,TRBD1,-
TGTGCCAGCAGCTTGGGCGGGGAAAAACTGTTTTTT,CASSLGGEKLFF,TRBV7-2,TRBJ1-4,12,-,many
TGTGCCAGCAGCTCCCAGAGGTTCCAAGAGACCCAGTACTTC,CASSSQRFQETQYF,TRBV7-2,TRBJ2-5,14,-,many
TGCAGCGTTCGGGGCAGGGTCTACAATGAGCAGTTCTTC,CSVRGRVYNEQFF,TRBV29-1,TRBJ2-1,13,-,-
TGTGCCGGGCTTAACACCGTCTCTGGGGCCAACGTCCTGACTTTC,CAGLNTVSGANVLTF,TRBV2,TRBJ2-6,15,-,-
TGTGCCAGTAGTATGGTAGACTATGGCTACACCTTC,CASSMVDYGYTF,TRBV19,TRBJ1-2,12,-,-
TGTGCCGCAATGAGGGGAAGAACTGCCTACGAGCAGTACTTC,CAAMRGRTAYEQYF,TRBV6-2/TRBV6-3,TRBJ2-7,14,-,few
TGCAGTGGGGGACTAGCGGGGGGCTCCTACAATGAGCAGTTCTTC,CSGGLAGGSYNEQFF,TRBV20-1,TRBJ2-1,15,TRBD2,-
TGCGCCAGCAGCTTTGGGAGGTCGCTAGCGGGAGAATACGAGCAGTACTTC,CASSFGRSLAGEYEQYF,TRBV5-1,TRBJ2-7,17,TRBD2,-
TGTGCCAGCAGTTTAGTCGGCATAACCGGGGCAGATACGCAGTATTTT,CASSLVGITGADTQYF,TRBV12-3/TRBV12-4,TRBJ2-3,16,-,-
TGTGCCAGCAGCCTAGGTTCCACTAATGAAAAACTGTTTTTT,CASSLGSTNEKLFF,TRBV11-2,TRBJ1-4,14,-,few
TGTGCCAGCTTCACCAGGGTGGGGCTCAATGAGCAGTTCTTC,CASFTRVGLNEQFF,TRBV28,TRBJ2-1,14,-,-
TGTGCCAGCAGCTATCAGGACAGGGAAGTCTATGGCTACACCTTC,CASSYQDREVYGYTF,TRBV7-2,TRBJ1-2,15,TRBD1,-
TGTGCCAGCAGCTCCTTGACAGGGGGCTCATCTGGCTACACCTTC,CASSSLTGGSSGYTF,TRBV7-9,TRBJ1-2,15,TRBD1,many
TGCGCCAGCAGCCGAGGGGTGGGACAGATTTACAATGAGCAGTTCTTC,CASSRGVGQIYNEQFF,TRBV4-3,TRBJ2-1,16,TRBD1,-
TGCAGTGCTAGGGTCCTAGCGGGGCACTTCGATACGCAGTATTTT,CSARVLAGHFDTQYF,TRBV20-1,TRBJ2-3,15,TRBD2,-
TGTGCCAGTAGTAACTTAGGGAGCTGGTCAGGAAATGAGCAGTTCTTC,CASSNLGSWSGNEQFF,TRBV19,TRBJ2-1,16,-,few
TGTGCCAGCAGTGACCAGGGGGATGAGCAGTTCTTC,CASSDQGDEQFF,TRBV6-1,TRBJ2-1,12,TRBD1,-
TGTGCCAGCAGTTACCTAGATAGGACTAGCGGGAGGGTTTCATACTACAATGAGCAGTTCTTC,CASSYLDRTSGRVSYYNEQFF,TRBV6-2/TRBV6-3,TRBJ2-1,21,TRBD2,-
TGCGCCAGCAGCACGTACTTCAGGGAGAGGAACACTGAAGCTTTCTTT,CASSTYFRERNTEAFF,TRBV4-1,TRBJ1-1,16,-,many
TGTGCCAGCAGCTTACTCTATGGGGAAAACACCATATATTTT,CASSLLYGENTIYF,TRBV7-2,TRBJ1-3,14,-,many
TGTGCCAGCAGCTTAGCTCGGAGGAGCGTTGGGTCCGGAGAGACCCAGTACTTC,CASSLARRSVGSGETQYF,TRBV7-2,TRBJ2-5,18,-,many
TGTGCCAGCACAACAAGGGGCAGAGCCTCTGGGGCCAACGTCCTGACTTTC,CASTTRGRASGANVLTF,TRBV7-8,TRBJ2-6,17,-,many
TGCAGCGCAAATACCGGGACTGACCCTTCCTACAATGAGCAGTTCTTC,CSANTGTDPSYNEQFF,TRBV29-1,TRBJ2-1,16,-,-
TGTGCCAGCAGCGTGGACCGGGACTATGGCTACACCTTC,CASSVDRDYGYTF,TRBV7-2,TRBJ1-2,13,-,-
TGTGCCAGCACTAAGGACTACTCGAGCTCCTACGAGCAGTACTTC,CASTKDYSSSYEQYF,TRBV6-1,TRBJ2-7,15,-,many
TGTGCCAGCAGCTTACAGGGCGCGCAAGAGACCCAGTACTTC,CASSLQGAQETQYF,TRBV11-1,TRBJ2-5,14,-,few
TGTGCCAGCAGTCCCTCGGGAGACACCATATATTTT,CASSPSGDTIYF,TRBV6-2/TRBV6-3,TRBJ1-3,12,-,few
TGTGCCAGCAGCTATGAGGCGGGAGCTTTGAATGAGCAGTTCTTC,CASSYEAGALNEQFF,TRBV7-2,TRBJ2-1,15,TRBD2,many
TGTGCCAGCAGTGACATGGGCTCTTCACCCCTCCACTTT,CASSDMGSSPLHF,TRBV2,TRBJ1-6,13,-,few
TGTGCCAGCAGAAATCCTTGGCTAGAAGAGACCCAGTACTTC,CASRNPWLEETQYF,TRBV6-6,TRBJ2-5,14,-,-
TGTGCCATCAGTGTAGACAGGACGAGTGGGACCCAGTACTTC,CAISVDRTSGTQYF,TRBV10-3,TRBJ2-5,14,-,-
TGTGCCAGCAGAATTAGCGGGAACGCAGGGGAGCTGTTTTTT,CASRISGNAGELFF,TRBV7-2,TRBJ2-2,14,TRBD2,-
TGTGCCAGCAGTTACGGTGCGGGCTCCTACAATGAGCAGTTCTTC,CASSYGAGSYNEQFF,TRBV6-2/TRBV6-3,TRBJ2-1,15,-,many
TGTGCCAGCAGCTTGGAGGTCGGGGCCTACAATGAGCAGTTCTTC,CASSLEVGAYNEQFF,TRBV7-2,TRBJ2-1,15,-,-
TGTGCCAGCAGCCCACTCGGCTATAGCAATCAGCCCCAGCATTTT,CASSPLGYSNQPQHF,TRBV7-9,TRBJ1-5,15,-,-
TGTGCCAGCAGCAAACTAGCGGGAGATCAGAATGAGCAGTTCTTC,CASSKLAGDQNEQFF,TRBV12-3/TRBV12-4,TRBJ2-1,15,TRBD2,-
TGCAGCGTTGATTCAGGGTACGCTGGCTACACCTTC,CSVDSGYAGYTF,TRBV29-1,TRBJ1-2,12,-,-
TGTGCCAGCAGCTCACGTATTTCTAGCGGGAGCGGGGAGACCCAGTACTTC,CASSSRISSGSGETQYF,TRBV7-2,TRBJ2-5,17,TRBD2,few
TGTGCCAGCAGCCATAGCGGATTGGGGGCAGATACGCAGTATTTT,CASSHSGLGADTQYF,TRBV5-4,TRBJ2-3,15,-,-
TGTGCCAGCATTAGGGGGGAGGGCCCTGTTGAGCAGTTCTTC,CASIRGEGPVEQFF,TRBV6-2/TRBV6-3,TRBJ2-1,14,-,-
TGCAGCGTTGAATTTCTAGCGGGAGGACGAGATACGCAGTATTTT,CSVEFLAGGRDTQYF,TRBV29-1,TRBJ2-3,15,TRBD2,-
TGTGCCAGCTTAGTAGGGGGCCACGGAGGCTCTGGGGCCAACGTCCTGACTTTC,CASLVGGHGGSGANVLTF,TRBV7-9,TRBJ2-6,18,TRBD1,-